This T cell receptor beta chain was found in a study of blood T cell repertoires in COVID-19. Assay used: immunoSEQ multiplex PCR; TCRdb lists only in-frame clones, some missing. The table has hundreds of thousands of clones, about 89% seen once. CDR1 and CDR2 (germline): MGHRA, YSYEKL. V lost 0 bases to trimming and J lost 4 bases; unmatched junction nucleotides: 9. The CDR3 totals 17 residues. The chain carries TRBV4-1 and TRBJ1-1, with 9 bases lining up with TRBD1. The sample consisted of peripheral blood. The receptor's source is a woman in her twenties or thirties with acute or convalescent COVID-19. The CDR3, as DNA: TGCGCCAGCAGCCAAGAGGACAGGGGTGTTGACGGCACTGAAGCTTTCTTT. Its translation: CASSQEDRGVDGTEAFF.